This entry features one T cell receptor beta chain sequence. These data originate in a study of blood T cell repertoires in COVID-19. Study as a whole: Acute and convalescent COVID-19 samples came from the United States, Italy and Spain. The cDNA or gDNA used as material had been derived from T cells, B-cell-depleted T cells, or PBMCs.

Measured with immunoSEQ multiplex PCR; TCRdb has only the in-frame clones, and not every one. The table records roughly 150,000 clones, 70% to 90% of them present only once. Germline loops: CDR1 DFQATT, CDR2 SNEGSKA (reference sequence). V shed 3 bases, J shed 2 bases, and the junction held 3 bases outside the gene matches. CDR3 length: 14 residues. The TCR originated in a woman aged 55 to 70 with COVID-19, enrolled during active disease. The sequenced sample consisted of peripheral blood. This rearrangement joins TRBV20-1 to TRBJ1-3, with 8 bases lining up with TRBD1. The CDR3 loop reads CSASQGAAGNTIYF. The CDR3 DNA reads TGCAGTGCTAGTCAGGGGGCGGCTGGAAACACCATATATTTT.